These 15 T cell receptor beta chains came from one sample sequenced in a study of OX40 agonist ivuxolimab in advanced cancers. Profiling relied on immunoSEQ multiplex PCR, and the TCRdb table lists in-frame clones only, not all of them. Of tens of thousands of clones in the sample, 86% were seen once. The sequencing here drew on CD4+ or CD8+ T cells sorted from blood, taken in a trial of the OX40 agonist ivuxolimab. These receptors all come from an adult with an advanced solid tumor such as melanoma, head and neck, liver or kidney cancer.

The chain combines TRBV5-1 with TRBJ2-3; D remains unclear. Trimming stripped 4 bases from V and 2 bases from J, with 14 bases between. Germline V gene lookup returns CDR1 SGHRS and CDR2 YFSETQ. CDR3 size: 15 residues. The CDR3 sequence: CASSPPVALTDTQYF. CDR3 DNA sequence: TGCGCCAGCAGCCCCCCAGTCGCGCTCACAGATACGCAGTATTTT.

This clone came up once. The J gene is TRBJ2-7, the V gene TRBV18; 7 bases match TRBD1. Germline V gene lookup returns CDR1 KGHSH and CDR2 LQKENI. With V trimmed by 3 bases and J by 6 bases, 14 bases remained unmatched. The CDR3 extends over 16 amino acids. The CDR3 loop is CASSPNRDSRTSEQYF. CDR3 nucleotide sequence: TGTGCCAGCTCACCGAACCGGGACAGCCGAACTTCCGAGCAGTACTTC.

The chain uses TRBV5-1 and TRBJ2-5, with a tentative D call TRBD2 (6 bases). The ends were cut back, 0 bases at V and 4 bases at J, with 10 bases in the middle. The germline V gene encodes CDR1 SGHRS and CDR2 YFSETQ. The CDR3 extends over 14 amino acids. The CDR3 bases are TGCGCCAGCAGCTTGGTTGCGGGGTCAGAGACCCAGTACTTC. Amino acid sequence: CASSLVAGSETQYF.

This clone was detected once. The chain is built from TRBV5-1 and TRBJ1-1; D unclear. The V end was cut by 6 bases, the J end by 0 bases, with 9 bases between. The germline V gene encodes CDR1 SGHRS and CDR2 YFSETQ. CDR3 length: 13 amino acids. Here the CDR3 DNA reads TGCGCCAGCAATCGGGGAGTGAACACTGAAGCTTTCTTT. Its protein product is CASNRGVNTEAFF.

V is TRBV18 and J is TRBJ2-1; D not certain. This CDR3 has 15 amino acids. The V and J ends lost 2 bases and 10 bases respectively, with 18 bases between them. From germline, CDR1 is KGHSH and CDR2 LQKENI. CDR3 sequence: CASSPLTGPLHEQFF. CDR3 nucleotides: TGTGCCAGCTCACCATTAACGGGCCCCCTCCACGAGCAGTTCTTC.

This chain links TRBV7-8 with TRBJ2-7; tentative D call: TRBD2 (5 bases). Trimming left V 0 bases short and J 2 bases short, with 11 bases between. The CDR3 is made up of 15 amino acids. Germline V gene sequence: CDR1 SGHVS, CDR2 FQNEAQ. CDR3: CASSLAYGVTYEQYF. In DNA form, the CDR3 reads TGTGCCAGCAGCTTAGCGTACGGGGTTACCTACGAGCAGTACTTC.

The chain recombines TRBV6-5 with TRBJ2-5; D is possibly TRBD1 or TRBD2 (6 bases each). CDR3 length equals 14 residues. Trimming removed 6 bases from V and 11 bases from J, with 22 bases in between. Germline V lookup: CDR1 MNHEY, CDR2 SVGAGI. The CDR3 sequence is CASRNRARSGEQYF. The CDR3 bases are TGTGCCAGCAGAAACAGGGCCCGGTCGGGGGAGCAGTACTTC.

The chain uses TRBV28 and TRBJ2-7; D tentatively fits TRBD1 or TRBD2 (5 bases each). Trimming took 10 bases from V and 3 from J, leaving 16 bases between them. The CDR3 sequence is 13 residues long. Germline V gene sequence: CDR1 MDHEN, CDR2 SYDVKM. The CDR3 region is CATVKMGDYEQYF. The CDR3 region has the DNA TGTGCCACTGTAAAAATGGGGGACTACGAGCAGTACTTC. Filled out from reference TRBV28 and TRBJ2-7, the complete variable domain reads DVKVTQSSRYLVKRTGEKVFLECVQDMDHENMFWYRQDPGLGLRLIYFSYDVKMKEKGDIPEGYSVSREKKERFSLILESASTNQTSMYLCATVKMGDYEQYFGPGTRLTVT.

The V and J genes are TRBV6-1 and TRBJ1-2; 8 nucleotides line up with TRBD1. V lost 5 bases and J lost 8; bases outside the gene matches: 7. The CDR3 extends over 13 amino acids. Germline V lookup: CDR1 MNHNS, CDR2 SASEGT. CDR3 DNA: TGTGCCAGCAGTTTAACGGACAGGGCGGGCTACACCTTC. Protein sequence: CASSLTDRAGYTF.

The J gene is TRBJ1-2, the V gene TRBV18; D is uncertain. Germline CDR1 and CDR2: KGHSH and LQKENI. V lost 0 bases and J lost 2, with 7 bases in between. The CDR3 totals 14 residues. The CDR3 DNA sequence: TGTGCCAGCTCACCACCCACCGCGAACTATGGCTACACCTTC. Translation: CASSPPTANYGYTF.

The CDR3 region is CASSWDRGRNEQFF. The CDR3, as DNA: TGTGCCAGCAGTTGGGACAGGGGGAGGAATGAGCAGTTCTTC. The chain links TRBV5-6 to TRBJ2-1, with TRBD1 matching over 11 bases. Per the germline V gene, CDR1 is SGHDT and CDR2 is YYEEEE. J was trimmed by 7 bases and V by 5 bases; bases with no gene match: 5. The CDR3 has 14 residues. Complete variable domain (other parts from reference TRBV5-6 and TRBJ2-1): DAGVTQSPTHLIKTRGQQVTLRCSPKSGHDTVSWYQQALGQGPQFIFQYYEEEERQRGNFPDRFSGHQFPNYSSELNVNALLLGDSALYLCASSWDRGRNEQFFGPGTRLTVL.

The chain has TRBV5-6 and TRBJ2-2; 7 bases agree with TRBD1. The CDR3 is 16 residues long. Germline loops: CDR1 SGHDT, CDR2 YYEEEE. Unmatched junction bases numbered 8, after V lost 4 bases and J lost 2 bases. The CDR3 reads CASSETGQSNTGELFF. The CDR3 bases are TGTGCCAGCAGCGAAACGGGACAGAGTAACACCGGGGAGCTGTTTTTT.

The sample holds a few counts of this clone. The chain is built from TRBV6-5 and TRBJ1-2, with 9 bases that match TRBD1. The CDR3 runs to 10 residues. The germline V gene has CDR1 MNHEY and CDR2 SVGAGI. With 8 bases clipped from V and 8 bases from J, the junction kept 0 bases outside the gene matches. Here the CDR3 reads CASGQGGYTF. CDR3 DNA sequence: TGTGCCAGCGGACAGGGGGGCTACACCTTC.

This sequence joins TRBV7-3 and TRBJ1-3, with 8 bases identical to TRBD1. The CDR3 is made up of 14 amino acids. With 5 bases clipped from V and 3 bases from J, the junction kept 3 bases outside the gene matches. Germline CDR1 and CDR2: SGHTA and FQGTGA. CDR3 in DNA: TGTGCCAGCAGCACACAGGGGGTTGGAAACACCATATATTTT. Its translation: CASSTQGVGNTIYF. Drawing the rest from reference TRBV7-3 and TRBJ1-3, the complete variable domain is GAGVSQTPSNKVTEKGKYVELRCDPISGHTALYWYRQSLGQGPEFLIYFQGTGAADDSGLPNDRFFAVRPEGSVSTLKIQRTERGDSAVYLCASSTQGVGNTIYFGEGSWLTVV.

CDR3 loop: CASSQDPSGYTDTQYF. The CDR3 DNA reads TGTGCCAGCAGTCAAGATCCTAGCGGGTACACAGATACGCAGTATTTT. The genes are TRBV6-1 and TRBJ2-3; TRBD2 matches 8 bases. Losses at the gene ends were 5 bases for V and 2 bases for J; bases not matched to a gene: 9. The CDR3 runs 16 residues. The germline V gene has CDR1 MNHNS and CDR2 SASEGT.